This T cell receptor (beta chain) was captured in a study of blood T cell repertoires in COVID-19. The V gene's germline CDR1 is MNHEY and CDR2 SMNVEV (reference sequence). The CDR3 length is 14 residues. V lost 1 base and J lost 5, with 8 bases in between. The table came from immunoSEQ multiplex PCR; TCRdb's copy has only in-frame clones and leaves some out. This table has about 200,000 clones, about four fifths appearing once. This clone was recorded a few times. The clonotype originates from a woman in her 50s with acute or convalescent COVID-19. The sequenced material came from peripheral blood. The chain is built from TRBV27 and TRBJ2-2, with a tentative D call TRBD2 (6 bases). The CDR3 is CASSLFRETGELFF. In DNA, the CDR3 is TGTGCCAGCAGTTTATTCCGGGAGACCGGGGAGCTGTTTTTT.